This TCR beta chain stems from a study of Ad26.COV2.S vaccination and SARS-CoV-2 variants. The study's findings and limits: Greater spike-specific TCR breadth was seen in vaccine recipients than in placebo recipients.

A word on this clone: Its antigen is as yet unknown.

The treatment is: about 20 received Ad26.COV2.S at low or high dose, single or two shots; several received placebo; per-sample allocation not given. Samples analyzed were those drawn on day 63 after the first vaccine or placebo injection. Assay used: immunoSEQ multiplex PCR; TCRdb lists only in-frame clones, some missing. This table has roughly 320,000 clones, just under 85% appearing once. Sequences were derived from peripheral blood, sampled in a trial of Ad26.COV2.S vaccine versus placebo. This receptor was obtained from a person between 18 and 65 years old who received the Ad26.COV2.S COVID-19 vaccine or a placebo.

The CDR3 nucleotides read TGTGCCAGCAGCCGATCCGGACAGGGCGTCTATGGCTACACCTTC. This gives the protein CASSRSGQGVYGYTF. J is TRBJ1-2 and V is TRBV6-5, with 8 bases matching TRBD1. The J segment lost 4 bases and the V segment lost 6 bases, leaving 10 bases of the junction unmatched. The CDR3 covers 15 residues. CDR1 is MNHEY, CDR2 SVGAGI, per germline.